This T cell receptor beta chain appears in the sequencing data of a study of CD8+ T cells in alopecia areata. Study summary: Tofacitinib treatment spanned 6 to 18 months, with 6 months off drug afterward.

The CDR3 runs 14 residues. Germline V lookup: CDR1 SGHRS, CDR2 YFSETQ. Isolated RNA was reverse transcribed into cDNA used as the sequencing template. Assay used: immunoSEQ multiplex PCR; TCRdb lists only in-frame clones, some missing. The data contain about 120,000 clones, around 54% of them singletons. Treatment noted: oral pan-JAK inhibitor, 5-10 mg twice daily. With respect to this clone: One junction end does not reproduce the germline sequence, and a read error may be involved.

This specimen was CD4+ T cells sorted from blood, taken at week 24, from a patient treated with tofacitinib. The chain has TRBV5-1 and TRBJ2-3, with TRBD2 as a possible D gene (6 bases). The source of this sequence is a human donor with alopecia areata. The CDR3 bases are TGCGTCAGCAGCTTGGGCGGCGGGGCAGATACGCAGTATTTT. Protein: CVSSLGGGADTQYF.